The clone carrying this T cell receptor beta chain was seen only a few times. Antigen unknown. These data come from a study of response to subunit inactivated influenza vaccine. Study outcomes and limitations: It was the authors' suggestion that each seasonal influenza vaccination recruits few new T cells.

One entry per CDR3 protein, called by TCRdb with MiXCR from the RT-PCR reads. This table has hundreds of thousands of distinct CDR3 sequences, roughly 8.2% appearing once. Sample: PBMCs from blood, taken less than 30 months after vaccination. This clonotype originated in a man aged 45 to 70 who received an inactivated influenza vaccine.

The CDR3 DNA sequence: TGTGCCAGCAGCTTAGACGTCGGGGGGCTCGGGGAAGCTTTCTTT. It codes for CASSLDVGGLGEAFF. This rearrangement joins TRBV5-5 to TRBJ1-1, with a weak D call TRBD1 (6 bases). The CDR3 contains 15 residues. V was clipped by 2 bases and J by 8 bases, with 19 bases between them. Germline V lookup: CDR1 SGHKS, CDR2 YYEKEE (reference sequence).